Listed here is a single T cell receptor beta chain. This clonotype occurred many times. Its binding antigen is unknown. Per-nucleotide qualities are absent, and no much larger clonotype sits a single base away. The data belong to a study of T-cell memory formation after mild COVID-19 (dated by TCRdb to the early 2020s). About the full investigation: TCR sequence clusters from the two donors were found to be largely donor specific. The cohort was made up of two young adult volunteers, one female and one male, who were previously healthy. In two donors, T-cell clones that expanded and contracted after mild COVID-19 were tracked by sequencing TCRalpha and TCRbeta repertoires over time.

Sequencing instrument: Illumina NovaSeq 6000. TCRalpha and TCRbeta cDNA libraries were constructed by 5'RACE with constant-segment primers, with sample barcodes and unique molecular identifiers being introduced. Trizol reagent was used to extract RNA from every sample. Library amplification was performed in two PCR steps, and a second sample barcode and Illumina TruSeq adapters were introduced in the second step. The libraries were sequenced on an Illumina NovaSeq using 2 x 150 bp paired-end reads. In the original analysis: With migec v1.2.7, reads were demultiplexed and then collapsed into UMI-guided consensus sequences. Using mixcr v2.1.11, UMI consensuses were aligned to TRA and TRB V and J templates and then assembled into clonotypes. Expanded or contracted clonotypes were those called significant by both edgeR and NoisET, with noise models trained on biological replicates. For edgeR calls, a false discovery rate-adjusted p below 0.01 and a log2 fold-change threshold of 1 were applied. As an exploratory analysis of dynamics, PCA with hierarchical clustering was applied to max-normalized trajectories of the 1000 most abundant clonotypes. Each responding clone was given a CD4 or CD8 phenotype based on the CD4+ and CD8+ repertoires, which had been sequenced separately. In TCRdb, the public reads were trimmed at Q25 with fastp and aligned with MiXCR, with productive beta chains retained. Rows merge per CDR3 protein into single entries with the most common DNA and genes. The V and J calls reflect TCRdb's pipeline rather than the authors' work. Here the sample has a few hundred thousand distinct CDR3 sequences; 16% occur a single time. Jointly, the top ten make up about a fifth of the sample.

Overall results and qualifications from the work: Contracting CD4+ clones were located mainly in the CM and EM memory subsets, whereas CD8+ clones were found to be enriched in EMRA. The second-wave clones that peaked on day 37 were not confirmed to be SARS-CoV-2 specific. Clones that contracted from day 15 to 85 showed balanced CD4/CD8 phenotypes, whereas a second wave of clones that expanded from day 15 to 37 leaned towards CD4+. Only a couple of mild cases were covered by the study, and larger cohorts that include severe cases with pre-infection samples were considered necessary. Some responding clones were detected in pre-infection memory, suggesting pre-existing cross-reactive memory T cells joined the SARS-CoV-2 response.

V is reduced by 10 bases and J by 5 bases, leaving a spacing of 11 bases between them. Inclusive of the bounding cysteine and phenylalanine, the CDR3 is 12 residues long. Left in the record is the CDR3 DNA by itself, 36 bases read in frame from the first base. PBMCs were isolated by Ficoll-Paque density gradient centrifugation. Source material: PBMCs or a T cell subset sorted from them (not recorded which). This clonotype was obtained from a man between 18 and 35 years old who had mild COVID-19 (a few samples of this study predate the infection). The sample titles of this study are shuffled in the database, so cell type and time point are left out; the donor was told from shared clones. In this chain, TRBV12-3 or TRBV12-4 is recombined with TRBJ2-2; no confident D gene assignment can be made. The DNA sequence is as follows: TGTGCCACCCCGACTCGGACCGGGGAGCTGTTTTTT. This encodes CATPTRTGELFF.